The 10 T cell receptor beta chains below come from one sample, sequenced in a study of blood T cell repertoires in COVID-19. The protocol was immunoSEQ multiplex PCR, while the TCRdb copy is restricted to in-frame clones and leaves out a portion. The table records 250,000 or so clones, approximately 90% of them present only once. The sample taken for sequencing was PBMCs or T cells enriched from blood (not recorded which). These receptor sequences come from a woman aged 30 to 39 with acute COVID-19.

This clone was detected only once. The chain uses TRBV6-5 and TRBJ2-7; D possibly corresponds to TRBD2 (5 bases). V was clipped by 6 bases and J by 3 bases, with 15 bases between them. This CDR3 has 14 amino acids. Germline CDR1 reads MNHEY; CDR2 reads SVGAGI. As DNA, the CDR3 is TGTGCCAGCAGGGACGGAGGAGGAGGCTACGAGCAGTACTTC. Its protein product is CASRDGGGGYEQYF.

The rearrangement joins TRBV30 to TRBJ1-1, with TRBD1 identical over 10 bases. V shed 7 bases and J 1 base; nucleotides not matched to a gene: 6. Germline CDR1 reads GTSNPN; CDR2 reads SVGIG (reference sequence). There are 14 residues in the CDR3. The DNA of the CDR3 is TGTGCCTTGCGCCGGACAGGGGGGAACACTGAAGCTTTCTTT. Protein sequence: CALRRTGGNTEAFF. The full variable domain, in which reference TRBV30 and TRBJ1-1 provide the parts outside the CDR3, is SQTIHQWPATLVQPVGSPLSLECTVEGTSNPNLYWYRQAAGRGLQLLFYSVGIGQISSEVPQNLSASRPQDRQFILSSKKLLLSDSGFYLCALRRTGGNTEAFFGQGTRLTVV.

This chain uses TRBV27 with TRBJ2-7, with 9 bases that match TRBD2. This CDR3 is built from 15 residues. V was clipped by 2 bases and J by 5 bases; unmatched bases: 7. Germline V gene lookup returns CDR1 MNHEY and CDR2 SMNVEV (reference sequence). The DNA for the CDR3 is TGTGCCAGCAGTTTAAGGTCTAGCGGGATTCACGAGCAGTACTTC. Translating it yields CASSLRSSGIHEQYF.

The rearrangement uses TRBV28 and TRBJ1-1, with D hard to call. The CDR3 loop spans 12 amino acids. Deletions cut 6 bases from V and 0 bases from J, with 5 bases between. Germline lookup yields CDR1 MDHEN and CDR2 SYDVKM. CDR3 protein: CASRQMNTEAFF. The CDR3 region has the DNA TGTGCCAGCAGGCAGATGAACACTGAAGCTTTCTTT.

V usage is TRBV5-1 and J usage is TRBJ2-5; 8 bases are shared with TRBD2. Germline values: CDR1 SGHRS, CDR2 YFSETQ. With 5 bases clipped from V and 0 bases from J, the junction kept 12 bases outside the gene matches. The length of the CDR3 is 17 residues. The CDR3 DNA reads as TGCGCCAGCAGGCCTACTAGCGGAGGAGGTAACCAAGAGACCCAGTACTTC. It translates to CASRPTSGGGNQETQYF. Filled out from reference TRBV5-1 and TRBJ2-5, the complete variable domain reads KAGVTQTPRYLIKTRGQQVTLSCSPISGHRSVSWYQQTPGQGLQFLFEYFSETQRNKGNFPGRFSGRQFSNSRSEMNVSTLELGDSALYLCASRPTSGGGNQETQYFGPGTRLLVL.

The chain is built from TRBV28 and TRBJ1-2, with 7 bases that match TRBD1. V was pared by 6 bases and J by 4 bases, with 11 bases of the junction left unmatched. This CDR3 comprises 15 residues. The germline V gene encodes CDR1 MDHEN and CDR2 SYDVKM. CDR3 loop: CASRLDRVGLYGYTF. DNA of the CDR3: TGTGCCAGCAGACTCGACAGGGTAGGGCTCTATGGCTACACCTTC.

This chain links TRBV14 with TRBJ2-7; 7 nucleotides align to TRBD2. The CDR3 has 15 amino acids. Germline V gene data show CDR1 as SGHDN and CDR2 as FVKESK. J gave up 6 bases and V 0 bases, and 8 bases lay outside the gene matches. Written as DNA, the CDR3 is TGTGCCAGCAGCCAAGATCTACTTGCGGGAGCCGAGCAGTACTTC. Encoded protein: CASSQDLLAGAEQYF.

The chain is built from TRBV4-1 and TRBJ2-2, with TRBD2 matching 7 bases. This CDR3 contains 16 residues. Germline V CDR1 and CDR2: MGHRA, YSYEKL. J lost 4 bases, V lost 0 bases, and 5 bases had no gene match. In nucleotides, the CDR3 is TGCGCCAGCAGCCAAGATAACCTAGCGGTCACCGGGGAGCTGTTTTTT. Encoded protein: CASSQDNLAVTGELFF.

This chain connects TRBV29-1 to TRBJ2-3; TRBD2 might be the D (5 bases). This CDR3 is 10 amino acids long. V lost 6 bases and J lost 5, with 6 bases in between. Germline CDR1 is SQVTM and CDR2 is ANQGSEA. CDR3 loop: CSVGEDTQYF. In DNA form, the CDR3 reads TGCAGCGTCGGGGAAGATACGCAGTATTTT.

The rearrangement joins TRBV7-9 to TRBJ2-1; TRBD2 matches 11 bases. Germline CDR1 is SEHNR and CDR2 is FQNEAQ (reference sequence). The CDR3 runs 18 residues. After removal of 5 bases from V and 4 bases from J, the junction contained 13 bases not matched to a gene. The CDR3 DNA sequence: TGTGCCAGCAGCCCGACCCGCCCGACTAGCGGGAATTACAATGAGCAGTTCTTC. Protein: CASSPTRPTSGNYNEQFF.